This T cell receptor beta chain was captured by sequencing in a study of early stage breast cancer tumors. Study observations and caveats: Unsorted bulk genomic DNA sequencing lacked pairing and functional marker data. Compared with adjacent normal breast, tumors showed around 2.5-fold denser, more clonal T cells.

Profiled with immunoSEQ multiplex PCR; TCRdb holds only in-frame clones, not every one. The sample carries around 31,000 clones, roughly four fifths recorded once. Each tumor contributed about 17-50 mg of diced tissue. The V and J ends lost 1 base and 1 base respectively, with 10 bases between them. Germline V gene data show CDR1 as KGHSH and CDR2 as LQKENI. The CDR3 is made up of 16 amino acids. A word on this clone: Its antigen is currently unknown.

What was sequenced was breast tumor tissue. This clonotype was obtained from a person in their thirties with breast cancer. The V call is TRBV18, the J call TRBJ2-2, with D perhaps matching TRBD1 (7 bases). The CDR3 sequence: CASSPRQGGNTGELFF. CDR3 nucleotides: TGTGCCAGCTCACCACGGCAGGGGGGGAACACCGGGGAGCTGTTTTTT.